Listed below are T cell receptor beta chains from one sample, sequenced in a study of T cell changes during pregnancy in multiple sclerosis. The assay was immunoSEQ multiplex PCR, and TCRdb's table has in-frame clones only and misses some. The table shows tens of thousands of clones, with around 94% occurring only once. The sequences come from CD4+ T cells from peripheral blood mononuclear cells, collected before pregnancy. Every receptor here comes from a female donor with multiple sclerosis, enrolled in a pregnancy study. CDR3s include the opening cysteine and the closing phenylalanine or tryptophan. The order of the fields is J gene, D gene, V gene, clone size, CDR3 protein, CDR3 DNA. A D gene is named only where the DNA matches it firmly. Clone size is not always given. Where it is, it says once, few, many or a class for expanded clones.

TRBJ1-5 | - | TRBV28 | - | CASSFLGRASLAQHF | TGTGCCAGCAGTTTTTTGGGCAGGGCATCGTTGGCCCAGCATTTT
TRBJ2-7 | TRBD2 | TRBV27 | - | CASRPPRSSGSGEQYF | TGTGCCAGCAGGCCCCCTAGGTCTAGCGGGAGCGGCGAGCAGTACTTC
TRBJ2-2 | TRBD1 | TRBV19 | - | CASSGRRQGVNTGELFF | TGTGCCAGTAGTGGTAGAAGACAGGGAGTAAACACCGGGGAGCTGTTTTTT
TRBJ2-1 | TRBD2 | TRBV10-2 | once | CASSDPPGTRGSEQFF | TGCGCCAGCAGTGACCCTCCCGGGACTAGGGGCAGTGAGCAGTTCTTC
TRBJ1-6 | TRBD1 | TRBV2 | - | CASSEYAGGGSPLHF | TGTGCCAGCAGTGAATATGCAGGGGGTGGTTCACCCCTCCACTTT
TRBJ1-3 | - | TRBV4-1 | - | CASSQEPPAGGNTIYF | TGCGCCAGCAGCCAGGAGCCCCCTGCGGGGGGAAACACCATATATTTT
TRBJ1-6 | TRBD1 | TRBV27 | - | CASSGQTNSPLHF | TGTGCCAGTTCGGGACAGACTAATTCACCCCTCCACTTT
TRBJ2-7 | - | TRBV2 | - | CASKGVGRSSYEQYF | TGTGCCAGCAAGGGAGTGGGCAGGTCTTCCTACGAGCAGTACTTC
TRBJ1-2 | - | TRBV2 | - | CASSEGYGNNYGYTF | TGTGCCAGCAGTGAAGGGTACGGGAATAACTATGGCTACACCTTC
TRBJ1-3 | - | TRBV6-1 | - | CASSVGPGNTIYF | TGTGCCAGCAGTGTGGGGCCTGGAAACACCATATATTTT
TRBJ2-7 | TRBD1 | TRBV19 | - | CASMGTGRSHEQYF | TGTGCCAGTATGGGGACAGGGAGGTCTCACGAGCAGTACTTC
TRBJ2-4 | TRBD1 | TRBV11-2 | - | CASSLPPGQGNIQYF | TGTGCCAGCAGCTTACCTCCCGGACAGGGAAACATTCAGTACTTC
TRBJ2-7 | TRBD1 | TRBV10-3 | once | CAIRGTGSSYEQYF | TGTGCCATCAGGGGGACAGGGAGCTCCTACGAGCAGTACTTC
TRBJ1-1 | - | TRBV29-1 | - | CSVKPGRGGTEAFF | TGCAGCGTTAAACCGGGGAGGGGGGGTACTGAAGCTTTCTTT
TRBJ2-1 | TRBD2 | TRBV5-1 | - | CASSLKSAGGDNEQFF | TGCGCCAGCAGCTTGAAATCAGCGGGGGGGGACAATGAGCAGTTCTTC
TRBJ1-2 | - | TRBV5-1 | once | CASSFGGAGNYGYTF | TGCGCCAGCAGCTTTGGGGGGGCTGGGAACTATGGCTACACCTTC
TRBJ1-1 | - | TRBV12-5 | - | CASGFGGQNTEAFF | TGTGCTAGTGGTTTCGGGGGGCAGAACACTGAAGCTTTCTTT
TRBJ2-1 | TRBD2 | TRBV7-2 | - | CASSLGPAAGVNEQFF | TGTGCCAGCAGCTTAGGGCCTGCAGCGGGAGTTAATGAGCAGTTCTTC
TRBJ1-1 | - | TRBV4-1 | - | CASSSTGVGNTEAFF | TGCGCCAGCAGCTCGACCGGGGTCGGGAACACTGAAGCTTTCTTT
TRBJ2-2 | - | TRBV7-9 | - | CASSFLAAGELFF | TGTGCCAGCAGCTTTTTGGCGGCCGGGGAGCTGTTTTTT
TRBJ2-7 | TRBD1 | TRBV11-2 | - | CASSLEQGNRYEQYF | TGTGCCAGCAGCTTAGAACAGGGGAATCGGTACGAGCAGTACTTC
TRBJ1-2 | - | TRBV7-2 | - | CASSLSGAPDANYGYTF | TGTGCCAGCAGCTTATCAGGGGCGCCAGACGCTAACTATGGCTACACCTTC